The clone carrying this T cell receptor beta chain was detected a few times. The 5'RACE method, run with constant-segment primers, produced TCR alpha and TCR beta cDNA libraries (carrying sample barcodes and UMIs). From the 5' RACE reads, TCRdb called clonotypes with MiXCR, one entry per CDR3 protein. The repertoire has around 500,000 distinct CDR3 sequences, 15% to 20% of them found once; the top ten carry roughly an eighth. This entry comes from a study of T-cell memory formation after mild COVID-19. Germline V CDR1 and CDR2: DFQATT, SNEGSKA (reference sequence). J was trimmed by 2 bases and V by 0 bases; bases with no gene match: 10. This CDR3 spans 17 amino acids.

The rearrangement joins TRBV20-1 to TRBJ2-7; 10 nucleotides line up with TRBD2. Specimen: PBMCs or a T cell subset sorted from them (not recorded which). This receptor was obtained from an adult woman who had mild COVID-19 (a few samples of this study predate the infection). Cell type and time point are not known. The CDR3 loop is CSARDLTRLAGAYEQYF. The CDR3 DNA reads TGCAGTGCTAGAGATTTGACTAGACTAGCGGGTGCCTACGAGCAGTACTTC.